This T cell receptor beta chain was recorded in a study of tumor-infiltrating lymphocytes in primary liver carcinoma. Remarks on this clonotype: Because the CDR3 is missing its conserved closing phenylalanine or tryptophan, this is likely a read error.

Blood RNA originated from unsorted whole blood, with germline DNA additionally extracted. None of the patients had received treatment, and all had chronic HBV infection. Total RNA amounting to 450 to 550 ng was the source from which TCR beta cDNA was made with a constant-region primer. Three nested multiplex PCR rounds, a slightly modified ARM-PCR, produced the libraries for TCR beta. Use of TRBV1-TRBV30 forward primers with a C-beta reverse primer characterized the first two PCR rounds, which lasted about 10 cycles each. TCRdb processed the multiplex PCR reads anew with MiXCR; each CDR3 protein has one entry. The table shows 190,000 or so distinct CDR3 sequences, with 65% occurring only once. Trimming cost V 10 bases and J 9 bases, with 10 bases left between them. The CDR3 covers 10 residues.

The rearrangement joins TRBV12-3 or TRBV12-4 to TRBJ2-1; D is unresolved. Sequencing input: peripheral blood. The TCR sequence derives from a woman aged 60 to 75 with primary liver carcinoma and hepatitis B virus infection. The CDR3 here is CAIAGGEQFL. The CDR3 DNA reads as TGTGCCATCGCAGGCGGTGAGCAGTTCCTC.